These 31 T cell receptor beta chains were all obtained from the same sample, sequenced in a study of blood T cell repertoires in COVID-19. The table came from immunoSEQ multiplex PCR; TCRdb's copy has only in-frame clones and leaves some out. In the table there are about 19,000 clones, approximately 83% of which are singletons. Sequencing used peripheral blood. These receptors all come from a human donor in a cohort sampled during active COVID-19.

This clone has just one count. V usage is TRBV18 and J usage is TRBJ2-3; 8 bases are shared with TRBD2. Trimming at V came to 0 bases and at J to 1 base, leaving 18 bases not matched to a gene. This CDR3 is 21 amino acids long. From germline, CDR1 is KGHSH and CDR2 LQKENI. The CDR3 sequence is CASSPPGVGRVGLAGTDTQYF. In DNA form, the CDR3 reads TGTGCCAGCTCACCACCGGGAGTGGGCAGAGTTGGACTAGCAGGCACAGATACGCAGTATTTT.

The V gene is TRBV28, the J gene TRBJ1-3; no firm D call. Trimming left V 6 bases short and J 2 bases short, with 8 bases between. The CDR3 spans 13 residues. CDR1 is MDHEN, CDR2 SYDVKM, per germline. The DNA for the CDR3 is TGTGCCAGCAGCCGAGGCCCTGGAAACACCATATATTTT. As protein: CASSRGPGNTIYF.

The chain uses TRBV5-5 and TRBJ2-1; the match to TRBD2 covers 12 bases. This CDR3 comprises 19 residues. Unmatched junction bases numbered 9, after V lost 2 bases and J lost 0 bases. Germline-derived CDR1 and CDR2 are SGHKS and YYEKEE (reference sequence). CDR3: CASSFPLAGGPSSYNEQFF. The CDR3 coding sequence is TGTGCCAGCAGCTTCCCACTAGCGGGAGGCCCCAGCTCCTACAATGAGCAGTTCTTC.

V gene TRBV6-2 or TRBV6-3 combines with J gene TRBJ2-7, with 11 bases aligning to TRBD2. Germline V CDR1 and CDR2: MNHEY, SVGEGT. V dropped 5 bases and J dropped 0; count of bases not matched to a gene: 3. The CDR3 runs to 15 residues. The CDR3 loop reads CASSDTSGSSYEQYF. The CDR3 DNA follows: TGTGCCAGCAGTGACACTAGCGGGAGCTCCTACGAGCAGTACTTC.

The chain joins TRBV10-3 to TRBJ2-3, with 11 bases lining up with TRBD2. V was clipped by 2 bases and J by 4 bases; unmatched bases: 8. Germline lookup yields CDR1 ENHRY and CDR2 SYGVKD. The CDR3 is made up of 17 amino acids. The CDR3 DNA is TGTGCCATCAGTGAGCTGATGACTAGCGGGAAAGCAGATACGCAGTATTTT. Translating it yields CAISELMTSGKADTQYF.

The chain employs TRBV5-4 and TRBJ2-1; 10 nucleotides align to TRBD2. This CDR3 is built from 15 residues. The V segment lost 1 base and the J segment 8 bases; nucleotides outside the gene matches: 6. Germline V gene lookup returns CDR1 SGHNT and CDR2 YYREEE (reference sequence). CDR3 sequence reads: CASSLLAGGGDEQFF. As DNA, the CDR3 is TGTGCCAGCAGCTTGTTAGCGGGAGGAGGCGATGAGCAGTTCTTC.

The chain is built from TRBV28 and TRBJ2-7; 7 nucleotides agree with TRBD2. The V and J ends lost 4 bases and 2 bases, in that order; junction bases with no gene match: 2. This CDR3 comprises 13 residues. Germline loops: CDR1 MDHEN, CDR2 SYDVKM. The CDR3 DNA is TGTGCCAGCAGTTCGACTAGCACCTACGAGCAGTACTTC. This translates into CASSSTSTYEQYF.

The sample holds one count of this clone. V gene TRBV15 combines with J gene TRBJ1-4, with D uncertain. V was clipped by 0 bases and J by 8 bases, with 10 bases between them. Germline V gene data show CDR1 as LNHNV and CDR2 as YYDKDF (reference sequence). CDR3 size: 14 residues. Here the CDR3 reads CATSRDVELEKLFF. The CDR3 DNA reads as TGTGCCACCAGCAGAGATGTGGAGTTAGAAAAACTGTTTTTT.

V is TRBV6-4 and J is TRBJ2-7; 10 bases match TRBD1. This CDR3 has 15 residues. After removal of 4 bases from V and 1 base from J, the junction contained 4 bases not matched to a gene. Germline V CDR1 and CDR2: MRHNA, SNTAGT. In DNA form, the CDR3 reads TGTGCCAGCAGTGTTGGGACAGGGGATTCCTACGAGCAGTACTTC. This encodes CASSVGTGDSYEQYF.

CDR3 residues: CASSTGGLETQYF. CDR3 coding DNA: TGTGCCAGCAGCACAGGGGGCTTAGAGACCCAGTACTTC. The gene calls are TRBV7-9 and TRBJ2-5; 9 positions agree with TRBD1. The germline V gene encodes CDR1 SEHNR and CDR2 FQNEAQ (reference sequence). There are 13 residues in the CDR3. V dropped 5 bases and J dropped 4; count of bases not matched to a gene: 2.

The chain carries TRBV14 and TRBJ1-6, with 7 bases matching TRBD1. The CDR3 has 14 amino acids. CDR1 SGHDN and CDR2 FVKESK come from the germline V gene. J gave up 7 bases and V 4 bases, and 4 bases lay outside the gene matches. The CDR3 bases are TGTGCCAGCAGCCCCTACAGGGGAAATTCACCCCTCCACTTT. This translates into CASSPYRGNSPLHF.

The DNA of the CDR3 is TGTGCCAGCAGAGGGAGGATAGGACTAGCGAAAGGCAATGAGCAGTTCTTC. This encodes CASRGRIGLAKGNEQFF. The V gene is TRBV7-9, the J gene TRBJ2-1; 9 bases are shared with TRBD2. The CDR3 runs to 17 residues. V lost 6 bases and J lost 6; bases outside the gene matches: 15. CDR1 is SEHNR, CDR2 FQNEAQ, per germline (reference sequence).

The chain recombines TRBV7-2 with TRBJ2-3, with TRBD2 matching over 10 bases. V shed 6 bases and J 4 bases; nucleotides not matched to a gene: 7. The germline gives CDR1 SGHTA, CDR2 FQGNSA. The CDR3 consists of 15 residues. The DNA of the CDR3 is TGTGCCAGCAGGTCCTCTAGCGGGAGCGCAGATACGCAGTATTTT. Its translation: CASRSSSGSADTQYF.

The chain uses TRBV3-1 (or the pseudogene TRBV3-2) and TRBJ2-3; tentatively, D is TRBD1 (5 bases). Trimming took 2 bases from V and 4 from J, leaving 10 bases between them. The CDR3 sequence is 14 residues long. The germline CDR1 and CDR2 sequences are LGHDT and YNNKEL (reference sequence). The DNA for the CDR3 is TGTGCCAGCAGCCAAAGGGGAACAGCAGATACGCAGTATTTT. Translation: CASSQRGTADTQYF.

This rearrangement joins TRBV24-1 to TRBJ2-7, with D maybe TRBD2 (6 bases). The V end was cut by 3 bases, the J end by 4 bases, with 12 bases between. The CDR3 runs 14 residues. Germline V gene data show CDR1 as KGHDR and CDR2 as SFDVKD. CDR3 in amino acids: CATSDTGLGYEQYF. CDR3 nucleotides: TGTGCCACCAGTGATACGGGACTCGGGTACGAGCAGTACTTC.

The chain has TRBV6-4 and TRBJ2-1; 13 nucleotides match TRBD2. CDR1 MRHNA and CDR2 SNTAGT come from the germline V gene. V dropped 3 bases and J dropped 6; count of bases not matched to a gene: 2. The CDR3 loop spans 15 amino acids. The CDR3 sequence is CASSEGTSGANEQFF. CDR3 in DNA: TGTGCCAGCAGTGAAGGGACTAGCGGGGCCAATGAGCAGTTCTTC.

The V gene is TRBV28, the J gene TRBJ1-5, with unresolved D. V lost 8 bases, J lost 0 bases, and 5 bases lay in between. The CDR3 totals 12 residues. Germline V gene sequence: CDR1 MDHEN, CDR2 SYDVKM. The CDR3 nucleotides are TGTGCCAGCCTCGGTAGCAATCAGCCCCAGCATTTT. Translation gives CASLGSNQPQHF.

This chain joins TRBV27 and TRBJ1-6; 7 nucleotides match TRBD1. Germline CDR1 MNHEY, CDR2 SMNVEV (reference sequence). CDR3 length: 15 residues. The trim removed 4 bases at V and 14 bases at J, leaving 14 bases unmatched. CDR3 in amino acids: CASSWGVGQPLTLHF. The CDR3 DNA reads as TGTGCCAGCAGTTGGGGGGTGGGACAGCCTTTAACCCTCCACTTT.

The chain is built from TRBV3-1 (or the pseudogene TRBV3-2) and TRBJ1-2; 11 bases line up with TRBD1. The CDR3 covers 15 residues. CDR1 and CDR2 from the germline V gene are LGHDT and YNNKEL (reference sequence). Germline trimming cut 2 bases from V and 6 bases from J; bases unmatched to any gene: 5. CDR3 residues: CASSQHGQGANGYTF. CDR3 nucleotides: TGTGCCAGCAGCCAACACGGACAGGGGGCTAATGGCTACACCTTC.

The rearrangement links TRBV7-9 to TRBJ2-5, with TRBD2 matching 8 bases. CDR1 SEHNR and CDR2 FQNEAQ come from the germline V gene (reference sequence). V was clipped by 5 bases and J by 5 bases; unmatched bases: 13. CDR3 length equals 16 residues. CDR3 in amino acids: CASSPYSGGSRETQYF. The CDR3 DNA sequence: TGTGCCAGCAGCCCTTACTCGGGAGGGAGTAGGGAGACCCAGTACTTC.

The chain joins TRBV7-9 to TRBJ1-2; 8 bases align to TRBD1. This CDR3 spans 17 amino acids. Germline lookup yields CDR1 SEHNR and CDR2 FQNEAQ (reference sequence). With 1 base clipped from V and 3 bases from J, the junction kept 10 bases outside the gene matches. The CDR3 here is CASSLVPLGQEHYGYTF. The CDR3 DNA sequence: TGTGCCAGCAGCTTAGTGCCCCTGGGACAGGAACACTATGGCTACACCTTC.

This sequence joins TRBV29-1 and TRBJ2-3; TRBD2 aligns across 11 bases. The germline gives CDR1 SQVTM, CDR2 ANQGSEA. The CDR3 runs to 13 residues. V lost 5 bases and J lost 3; bases outside the gene matches: 1. In DNA form, the CDR3 reads TGCAGCGTTCCTAGCGGGAGGACAGATACGCAGTATTTT. Encoded protein: CSVPSGRTDTQYF.

The chain employs TRBV19 and TRBJ2-5, with 7 bases lining up with TRBD1. The CDR3 extends over 13 amino acids. CDR1 and CDR2 from the germline V gene are LNHDA and SQIVND (reference sequence). V gave up 5 bases and J gave up 2 bases; unmatched junction bases: 2. The CDR3 DNA is TGTGCCAGTAGTGACAGGGCTCAAGAGACCCAGTACTTC. Amino acids: CASSDRAQETQYF.

V gene TRBV25-1 combines with J gene TRBJ1-3, with D uncertain. Germline loops: CDR1 MGHDK, CDR2 SYGVNS. Trimming removed 7 bases at V and 0 bases at J, with 7 bases between. The CDR3 is 13 residues long. The CDR3 nucleotides read TGTGCCAGCACGCCCGGCTCTGGAAACACCATATATTTT. Translation gives CASTPGSGNTIYF.

The chain links TRBV4-3 to TRBJ2-2; the match to TRBD2 covers 13 bases. Trimming at V came to 3 bases and at J to 5 bases, leaving 9 bases not matched to a gene. Germline V gene sequence: CDR1 LGHNA, CDR2 YSLEER. This CDR3 contains 18 residues. CDR3 nucleotides: TGCGCCAGCAGCCAGACCCTAGGACTAGCGGGAGTTACCGGGGAGCTGTTTTTT. As protein: CASSQTLGLAGVTGELFF.

The gene calls are TRBV9 and TRBJ2-7; D may be TRBD1 (5 bases). The CDR3 sequence is 13 residues long. The V gene lost 0 bases and the J gene lost 3 bases, with 7 bases spanning the gap. From germline, CDR1 is SGDLS and CDR2 YYNGEE. The CDR3 nucleotides are TGTGCCAGCAGCGTAGATCAGGGCTACGAGCAGTACTTC. This encodes CASSVDQGYEQYF.

The count of this clone is one. The rearrangement uses TRBV28 and TRBJ2-1, with D maybe TRBD1 (5 bases). Looked up from germline, CDR1 is MDHEN and CDR2 is SYDVKM. Trimming removed 7 bases at V and 6 bases at J, with 13 bases between. This CDR3 spans 13 amino acids. The CDR3 DNA is TGTGCCAGCACCAAGGACACGAGCAATGAGCAGTTCTTC. Its translation is CASTKDTSNEQFF.

The chain combines TRBV9 with TRBJ1-2; D unresolved. This CDR3 comprises 15 residues. Trimming removed 4 bases from V and 1 base from J, with 14 bases in between. Germline lookup yields CDR1 SGDLS and CDR2 YYNGEE. CDR3 in amino acids: CASSPDTYLNYGYTF. CDR3 nucleotides: TGTGCCAGCAGCCCCGACACCTACCTTAACTATGGCTACACCTTC.

The chain links TRBV28 to TRBJ2-7; 7 nucleotides align to TRBD2. The CDR3 extends over 15 amino acids. Trimming cost V 8 bases and J 2 bases; bases outside gene matches: 12. Per germline, CDR1 MDHEN and CDR2 SYDVKM. CDR3 in DNA: TGTGCCAGCCCCCCGGGACTAAACGCCCCCTACGAGCAGTACTTC. Translation: CASPPGLNAPYEQYF.

The V and J genes are TRBV6-4 and TRBJ1-4, with 10 bases identical to TRBD1. V lost 0 bases, J lost 7 bases, and 5 bases stayed unmatched. The germline V gene encodes CDR1 MRHNA and CDR2 SNTAGT. The CDR3 length is 16 residues. Here the CDR3 reads CASSDSGQGEVEKLFF. The DNA of the CDR3 is TGTGCCAGCAGTGACTCCGGACAGGGGGAAGTTGAAAAACTGTTTTTT.

The rearrangement uses TRBV4-3 and TRBJ2-5; TRBD2 agrees at 8 bases. Germline V gene data show CDR1 as LGHNA and CDR2 as YSLEER. V shed 2 bases, J shed 4 bases, and the junction held 0 bases outside the gene matches. CDR3 length equals 13 residues. CDR3 residues: CASSQLAGETQYF. DNA of the CDR3: TGCGCCAGCAGCCAACTAGCGGGAGAGACCCAGTACTTC.